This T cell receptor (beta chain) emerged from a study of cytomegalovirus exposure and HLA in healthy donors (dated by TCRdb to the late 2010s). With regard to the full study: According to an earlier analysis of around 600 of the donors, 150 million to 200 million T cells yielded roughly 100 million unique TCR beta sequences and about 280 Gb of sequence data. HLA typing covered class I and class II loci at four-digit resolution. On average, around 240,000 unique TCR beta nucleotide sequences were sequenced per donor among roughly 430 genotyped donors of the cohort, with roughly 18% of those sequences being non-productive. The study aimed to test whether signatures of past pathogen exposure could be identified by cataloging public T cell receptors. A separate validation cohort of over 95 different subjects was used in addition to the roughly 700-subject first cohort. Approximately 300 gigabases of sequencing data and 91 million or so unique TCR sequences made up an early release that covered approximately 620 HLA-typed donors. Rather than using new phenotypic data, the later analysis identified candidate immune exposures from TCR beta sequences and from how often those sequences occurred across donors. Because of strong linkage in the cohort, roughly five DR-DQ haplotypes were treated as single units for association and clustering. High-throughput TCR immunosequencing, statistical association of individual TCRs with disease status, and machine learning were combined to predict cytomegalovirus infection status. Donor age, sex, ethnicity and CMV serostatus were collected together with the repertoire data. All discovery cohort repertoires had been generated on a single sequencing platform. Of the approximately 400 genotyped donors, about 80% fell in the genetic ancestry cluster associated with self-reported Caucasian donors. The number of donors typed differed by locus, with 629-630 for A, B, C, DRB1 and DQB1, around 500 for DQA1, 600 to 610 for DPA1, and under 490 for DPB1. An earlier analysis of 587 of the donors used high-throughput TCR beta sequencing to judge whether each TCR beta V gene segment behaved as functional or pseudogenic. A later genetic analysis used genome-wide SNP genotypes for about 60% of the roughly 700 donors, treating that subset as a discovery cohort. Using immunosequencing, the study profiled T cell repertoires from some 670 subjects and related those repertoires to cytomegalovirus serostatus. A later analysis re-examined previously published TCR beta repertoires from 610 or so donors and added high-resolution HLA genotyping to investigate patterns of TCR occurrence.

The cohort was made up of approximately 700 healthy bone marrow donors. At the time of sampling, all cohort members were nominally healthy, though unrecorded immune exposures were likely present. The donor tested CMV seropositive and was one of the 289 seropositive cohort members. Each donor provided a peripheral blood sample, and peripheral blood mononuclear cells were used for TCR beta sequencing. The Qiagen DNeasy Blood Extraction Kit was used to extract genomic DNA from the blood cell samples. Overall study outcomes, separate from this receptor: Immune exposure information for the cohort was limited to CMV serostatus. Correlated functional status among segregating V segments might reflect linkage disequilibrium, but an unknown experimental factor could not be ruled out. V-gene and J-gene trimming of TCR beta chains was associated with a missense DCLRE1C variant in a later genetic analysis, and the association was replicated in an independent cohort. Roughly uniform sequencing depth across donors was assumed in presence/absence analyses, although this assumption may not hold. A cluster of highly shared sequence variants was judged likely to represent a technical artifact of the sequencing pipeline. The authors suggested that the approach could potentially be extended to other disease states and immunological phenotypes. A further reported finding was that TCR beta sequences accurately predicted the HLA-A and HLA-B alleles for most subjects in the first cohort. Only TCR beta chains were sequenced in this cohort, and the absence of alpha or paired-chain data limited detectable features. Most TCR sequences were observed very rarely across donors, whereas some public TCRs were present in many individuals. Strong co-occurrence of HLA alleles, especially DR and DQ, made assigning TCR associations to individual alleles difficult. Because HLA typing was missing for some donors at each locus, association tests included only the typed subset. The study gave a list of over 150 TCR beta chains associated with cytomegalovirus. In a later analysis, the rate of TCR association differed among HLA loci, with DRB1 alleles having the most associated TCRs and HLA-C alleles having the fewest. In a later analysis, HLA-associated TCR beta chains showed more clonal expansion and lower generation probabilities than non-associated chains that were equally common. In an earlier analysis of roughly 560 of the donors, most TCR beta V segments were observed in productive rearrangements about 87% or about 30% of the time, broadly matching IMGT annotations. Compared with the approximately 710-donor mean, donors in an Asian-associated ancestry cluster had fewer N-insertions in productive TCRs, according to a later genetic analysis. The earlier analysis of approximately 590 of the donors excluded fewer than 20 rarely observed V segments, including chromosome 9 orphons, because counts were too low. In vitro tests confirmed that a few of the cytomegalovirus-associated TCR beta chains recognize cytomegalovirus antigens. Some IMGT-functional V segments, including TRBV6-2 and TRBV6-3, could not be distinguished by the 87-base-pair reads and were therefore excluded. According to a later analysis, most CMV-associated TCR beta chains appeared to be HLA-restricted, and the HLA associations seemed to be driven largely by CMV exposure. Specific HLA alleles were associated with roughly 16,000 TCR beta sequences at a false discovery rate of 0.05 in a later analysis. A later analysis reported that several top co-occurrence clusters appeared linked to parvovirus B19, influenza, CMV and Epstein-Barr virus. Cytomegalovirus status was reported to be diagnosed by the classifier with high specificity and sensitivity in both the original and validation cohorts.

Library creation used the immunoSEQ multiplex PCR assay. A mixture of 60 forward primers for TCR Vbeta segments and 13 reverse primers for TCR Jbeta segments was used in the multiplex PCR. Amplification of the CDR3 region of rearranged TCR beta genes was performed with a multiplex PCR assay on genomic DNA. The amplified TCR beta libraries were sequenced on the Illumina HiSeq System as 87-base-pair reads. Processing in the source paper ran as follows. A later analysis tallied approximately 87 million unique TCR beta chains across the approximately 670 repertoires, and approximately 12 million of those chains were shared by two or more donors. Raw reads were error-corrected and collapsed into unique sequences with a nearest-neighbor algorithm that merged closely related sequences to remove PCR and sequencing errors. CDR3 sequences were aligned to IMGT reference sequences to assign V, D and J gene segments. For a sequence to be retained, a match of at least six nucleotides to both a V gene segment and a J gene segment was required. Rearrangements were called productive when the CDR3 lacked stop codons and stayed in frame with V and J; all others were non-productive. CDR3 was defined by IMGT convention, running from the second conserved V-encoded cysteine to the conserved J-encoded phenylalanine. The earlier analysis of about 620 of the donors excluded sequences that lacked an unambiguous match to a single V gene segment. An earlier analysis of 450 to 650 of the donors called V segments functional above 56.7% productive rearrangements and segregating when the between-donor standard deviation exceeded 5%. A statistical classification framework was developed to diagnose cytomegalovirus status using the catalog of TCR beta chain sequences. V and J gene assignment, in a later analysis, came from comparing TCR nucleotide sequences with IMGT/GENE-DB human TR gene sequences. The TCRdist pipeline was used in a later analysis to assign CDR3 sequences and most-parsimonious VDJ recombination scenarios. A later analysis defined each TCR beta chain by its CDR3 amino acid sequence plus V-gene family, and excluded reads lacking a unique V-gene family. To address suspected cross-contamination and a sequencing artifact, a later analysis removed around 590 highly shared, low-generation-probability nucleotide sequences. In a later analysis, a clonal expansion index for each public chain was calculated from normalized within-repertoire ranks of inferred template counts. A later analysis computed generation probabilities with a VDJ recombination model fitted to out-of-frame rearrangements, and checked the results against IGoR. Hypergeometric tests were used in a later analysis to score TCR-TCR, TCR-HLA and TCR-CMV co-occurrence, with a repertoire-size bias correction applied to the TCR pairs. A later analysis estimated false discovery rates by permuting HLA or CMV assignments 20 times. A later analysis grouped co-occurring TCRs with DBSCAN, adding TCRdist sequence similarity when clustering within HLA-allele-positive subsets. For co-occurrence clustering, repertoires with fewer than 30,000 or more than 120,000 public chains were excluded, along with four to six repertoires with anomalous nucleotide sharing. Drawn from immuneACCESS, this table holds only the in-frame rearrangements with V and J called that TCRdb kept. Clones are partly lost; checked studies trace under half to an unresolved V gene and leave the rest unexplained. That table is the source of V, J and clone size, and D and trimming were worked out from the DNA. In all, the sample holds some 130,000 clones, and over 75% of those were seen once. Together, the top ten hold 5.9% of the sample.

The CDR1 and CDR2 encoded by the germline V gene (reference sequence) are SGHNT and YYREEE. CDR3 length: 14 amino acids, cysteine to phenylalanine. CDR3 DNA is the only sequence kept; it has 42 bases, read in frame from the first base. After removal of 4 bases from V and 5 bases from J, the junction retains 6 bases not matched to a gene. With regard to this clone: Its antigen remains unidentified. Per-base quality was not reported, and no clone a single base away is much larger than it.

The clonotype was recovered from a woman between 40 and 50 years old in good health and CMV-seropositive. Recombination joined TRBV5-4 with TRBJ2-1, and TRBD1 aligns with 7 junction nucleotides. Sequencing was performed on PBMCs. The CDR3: CASSREGGHNEQFF. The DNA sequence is TGTGCCAGCAGCCGGGAAGGGGGCCACAATGAGCAGTTCTTC.